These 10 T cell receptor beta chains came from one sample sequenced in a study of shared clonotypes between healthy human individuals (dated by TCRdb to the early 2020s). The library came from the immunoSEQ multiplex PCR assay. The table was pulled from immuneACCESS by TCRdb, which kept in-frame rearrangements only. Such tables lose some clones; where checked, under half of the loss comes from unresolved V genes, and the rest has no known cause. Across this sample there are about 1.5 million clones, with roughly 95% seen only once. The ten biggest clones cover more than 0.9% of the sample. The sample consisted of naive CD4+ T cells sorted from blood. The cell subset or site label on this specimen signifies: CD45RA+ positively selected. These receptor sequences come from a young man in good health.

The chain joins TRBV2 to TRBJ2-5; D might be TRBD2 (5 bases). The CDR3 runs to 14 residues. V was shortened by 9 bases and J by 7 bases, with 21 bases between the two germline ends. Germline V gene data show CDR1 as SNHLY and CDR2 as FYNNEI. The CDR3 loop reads CASGGGLNRGTQYF. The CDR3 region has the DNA TGTGCCAGTGGCGGAGGTTTGAACCGGGGGACCCAGTACTTC.

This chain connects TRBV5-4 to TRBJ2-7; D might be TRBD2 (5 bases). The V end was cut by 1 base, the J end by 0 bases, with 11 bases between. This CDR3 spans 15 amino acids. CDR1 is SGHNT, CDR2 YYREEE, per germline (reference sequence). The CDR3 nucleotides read TGTGCCAGCAGCTTGACTGCGGGTAGCTCCTACGAGCAGTACTTC. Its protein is CASSLTAGSSYEQYF.

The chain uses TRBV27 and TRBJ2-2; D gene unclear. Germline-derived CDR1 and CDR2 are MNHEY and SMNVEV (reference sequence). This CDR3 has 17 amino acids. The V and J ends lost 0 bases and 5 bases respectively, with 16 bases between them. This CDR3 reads CASSLSNVGSITGELFF. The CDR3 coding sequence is TGTGCCAGCAGTTTATCGAATGTGGGTTCGATAACCGGGGAGCTGTTTTTT.

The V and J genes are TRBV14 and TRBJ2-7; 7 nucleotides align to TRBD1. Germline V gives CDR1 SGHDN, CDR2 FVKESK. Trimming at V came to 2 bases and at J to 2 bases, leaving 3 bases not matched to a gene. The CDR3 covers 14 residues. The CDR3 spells CASSQPGQAYEQYF. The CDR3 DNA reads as TGTGCCAGCAGCCAACCCGGACAGGCCTACGAGCAGTACTTC.

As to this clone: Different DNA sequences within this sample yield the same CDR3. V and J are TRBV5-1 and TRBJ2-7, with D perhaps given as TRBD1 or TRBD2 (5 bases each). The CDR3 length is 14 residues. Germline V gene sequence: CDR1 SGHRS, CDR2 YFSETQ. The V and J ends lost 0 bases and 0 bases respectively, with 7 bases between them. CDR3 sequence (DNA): TGCGCCAGCAGCTTGGGGGACGCCTCCTACGAGCAGTACTTC. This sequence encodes CASSLGDASYEQYF. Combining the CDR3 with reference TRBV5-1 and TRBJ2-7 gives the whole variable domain KAGVTQTPRYLIKTRGQQVTLSCSPISGHRSVSWYQQTPGQGLQFLFEYFSETQRNKGNFPGRFSGRQFSNSRSEMNVSTLELGDSALYLCASSLGDASYEQYFGPGTRLTVT.

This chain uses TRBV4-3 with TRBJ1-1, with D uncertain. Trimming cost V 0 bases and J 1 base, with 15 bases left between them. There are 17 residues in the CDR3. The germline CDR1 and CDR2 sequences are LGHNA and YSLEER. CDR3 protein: CASSQDLFLRRNTEAFF. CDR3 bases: TGCGCCAGCAGCCAAGATCTCTTTCTAAGGCGGAACACTGAAGCTTTCTTT.

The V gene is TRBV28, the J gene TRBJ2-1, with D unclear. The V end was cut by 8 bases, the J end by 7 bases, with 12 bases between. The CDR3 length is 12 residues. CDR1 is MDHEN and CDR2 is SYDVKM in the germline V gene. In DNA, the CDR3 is TGTGCCAGCGCCGATACACGGAATGAGCAGTTCTTC. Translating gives CASADTRNEQFF.

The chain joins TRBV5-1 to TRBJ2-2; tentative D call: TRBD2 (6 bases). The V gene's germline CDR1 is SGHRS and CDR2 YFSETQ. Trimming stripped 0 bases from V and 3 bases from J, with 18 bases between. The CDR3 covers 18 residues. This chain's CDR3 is CASSLAEGGEIDTGELFF. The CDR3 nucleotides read TGCGCCAGCAGCTTGGCCGAAGGCGGGGAGATTGACACCGGGGAGCTGTTTTTT. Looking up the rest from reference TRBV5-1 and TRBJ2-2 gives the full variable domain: KAGVTQTPRYLIKTRGQQVTLSCSPISGHRSVSWYQQTPGQGLQFLFEYFSETQRNKGNFPGRFSGRQFSNSRSEMNVSTLELGDSALYLCASSLAEGGEIDTGELFFGEGSRLTVL.

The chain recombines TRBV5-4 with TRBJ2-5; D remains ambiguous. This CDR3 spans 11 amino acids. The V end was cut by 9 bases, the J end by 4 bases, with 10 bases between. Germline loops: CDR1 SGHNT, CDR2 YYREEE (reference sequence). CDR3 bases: TGTGCCATGGAAGGTGGAGAGACCCAGTACTTC. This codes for CAMEGGETQYF.

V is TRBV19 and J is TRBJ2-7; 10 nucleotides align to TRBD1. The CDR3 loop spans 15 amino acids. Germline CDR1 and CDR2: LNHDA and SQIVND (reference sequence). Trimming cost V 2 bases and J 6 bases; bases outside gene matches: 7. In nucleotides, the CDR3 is TGTGCCAGTAGTATACCGGGACAGGGGCAGTCCGAGCAGTACTTC. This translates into CASSIPGQGQSEQYF.